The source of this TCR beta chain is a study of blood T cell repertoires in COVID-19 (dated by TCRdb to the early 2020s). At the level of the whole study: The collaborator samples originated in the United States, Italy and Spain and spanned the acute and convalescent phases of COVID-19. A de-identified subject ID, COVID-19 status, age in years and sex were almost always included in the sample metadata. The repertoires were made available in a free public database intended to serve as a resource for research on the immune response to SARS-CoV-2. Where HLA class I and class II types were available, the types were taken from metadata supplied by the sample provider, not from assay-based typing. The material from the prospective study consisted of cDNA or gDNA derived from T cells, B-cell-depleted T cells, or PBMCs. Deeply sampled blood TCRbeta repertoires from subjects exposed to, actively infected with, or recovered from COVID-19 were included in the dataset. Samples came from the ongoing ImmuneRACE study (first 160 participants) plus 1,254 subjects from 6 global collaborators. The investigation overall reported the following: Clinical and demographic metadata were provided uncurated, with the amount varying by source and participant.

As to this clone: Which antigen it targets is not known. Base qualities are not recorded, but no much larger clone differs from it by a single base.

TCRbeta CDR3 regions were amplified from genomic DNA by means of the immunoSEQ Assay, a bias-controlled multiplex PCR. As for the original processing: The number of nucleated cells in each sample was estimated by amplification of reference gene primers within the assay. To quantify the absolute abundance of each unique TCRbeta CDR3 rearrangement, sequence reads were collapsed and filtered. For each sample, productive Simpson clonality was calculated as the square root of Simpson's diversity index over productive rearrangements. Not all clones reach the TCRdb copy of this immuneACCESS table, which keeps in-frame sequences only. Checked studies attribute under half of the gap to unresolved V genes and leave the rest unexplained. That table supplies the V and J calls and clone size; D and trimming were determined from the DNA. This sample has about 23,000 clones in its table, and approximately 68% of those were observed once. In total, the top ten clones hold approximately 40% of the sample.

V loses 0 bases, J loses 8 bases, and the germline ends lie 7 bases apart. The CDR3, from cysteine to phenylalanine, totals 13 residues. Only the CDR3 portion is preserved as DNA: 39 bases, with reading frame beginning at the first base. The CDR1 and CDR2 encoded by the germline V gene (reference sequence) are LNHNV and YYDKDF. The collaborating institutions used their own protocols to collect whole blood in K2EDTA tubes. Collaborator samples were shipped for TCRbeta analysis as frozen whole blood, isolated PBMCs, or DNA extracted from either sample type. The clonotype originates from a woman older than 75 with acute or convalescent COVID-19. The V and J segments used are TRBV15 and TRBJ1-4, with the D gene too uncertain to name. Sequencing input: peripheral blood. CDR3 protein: CATSRDVVEKLFF. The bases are TGTGCCACCAGCAGAGATGTAGTAGAAAAACTGTTTTTT.